This T cell receptor (beta chain) was sequenced for a study of breast tumors, draining lymph nodes, adjacent tissues. Remarks on this clonotype: Antigen unknown.

The lymph nodes were axillary draining lymph nodes from breast cancer patients. MiXCR was run by TCRdb on the multiplex PCR reads, yielding one entry per CDR3 protein. The data hold about 180,000 distinct CDR3 sequences, with approximately 30% observed a single time. This CDR3 is built from 18 residues. Per the germline V gene, CDR1 is SGHNT and CDR2 is YENEEA. V lost 3 bases and J lost 4, with 21 bases in between. Study-level results: Tumors had less TCR diversity than lymph nodes, more than nontumor tissue. Data fit most tumor T cells coming from lymph node, expanding in tumor. That most tumor T cells come from lymph nodes remained unproven. Compared with basal-like, luminal-like tumors shared significantly more repertoire with nontumor tissue.

This TCR was sampled from a female donor with breast cancer. Some clones in this sample may be carry-over from other donors' samples. The sample comprised axillary lymph node tissue. The chain joins TRBV11-3 to TRBJ1-4, with D unresolved. Here the CDR3 DNA reads TGTGCCAGCAGCTTCATAACCATAGGGATCCGCGGTAATGAAAAACTGTTTTTT. Protein sequence: CASSFITIGIRGNEKLFF.